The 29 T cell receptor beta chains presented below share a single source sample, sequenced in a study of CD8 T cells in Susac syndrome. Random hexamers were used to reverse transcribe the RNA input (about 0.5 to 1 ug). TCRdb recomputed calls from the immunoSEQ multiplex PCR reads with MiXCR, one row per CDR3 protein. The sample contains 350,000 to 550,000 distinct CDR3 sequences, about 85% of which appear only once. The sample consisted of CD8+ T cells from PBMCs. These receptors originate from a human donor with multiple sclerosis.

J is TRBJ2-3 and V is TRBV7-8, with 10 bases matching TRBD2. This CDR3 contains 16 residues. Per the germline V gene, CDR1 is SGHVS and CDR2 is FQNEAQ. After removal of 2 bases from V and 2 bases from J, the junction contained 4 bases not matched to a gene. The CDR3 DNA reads TGTGCCAGCAGCTTATATCTAGCGGGAGACACAGATACGCAGTATTTT. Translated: CASSLYLAGDTDTQYF.

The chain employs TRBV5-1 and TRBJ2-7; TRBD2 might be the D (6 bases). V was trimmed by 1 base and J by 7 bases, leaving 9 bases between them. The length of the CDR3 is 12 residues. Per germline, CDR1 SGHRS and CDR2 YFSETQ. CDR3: CASSLSREEQYF. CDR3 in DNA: TGCGCCAGCAGCTTGAGTCGGGAGGAGCAGTACTTC.

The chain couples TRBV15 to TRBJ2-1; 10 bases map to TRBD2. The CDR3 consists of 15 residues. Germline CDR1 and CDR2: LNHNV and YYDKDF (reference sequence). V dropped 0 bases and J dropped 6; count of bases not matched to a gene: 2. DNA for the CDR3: TGTGCCACCAGCAGAGAAGCGGGAGGGCCCAATGAGCAGTTCTTC. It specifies CATSREAGGPNEQFF.

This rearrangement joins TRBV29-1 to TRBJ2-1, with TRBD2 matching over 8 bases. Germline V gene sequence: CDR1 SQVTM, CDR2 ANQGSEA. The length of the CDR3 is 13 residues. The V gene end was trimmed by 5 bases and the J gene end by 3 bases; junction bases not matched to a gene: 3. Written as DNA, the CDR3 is TGCAGCGTTTCAGCGGGGGACTACAATGAGCAGTTCTTC. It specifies CSVSAGDYNEQFF.

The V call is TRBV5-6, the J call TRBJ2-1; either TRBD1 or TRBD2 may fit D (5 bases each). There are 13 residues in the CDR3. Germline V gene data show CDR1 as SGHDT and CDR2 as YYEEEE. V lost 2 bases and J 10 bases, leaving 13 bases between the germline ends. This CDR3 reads CASSLMWGSEQFF. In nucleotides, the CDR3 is TGTGCCAGCAGCTTAATGTGGGGGTCGGAGCAGTTCTTC.

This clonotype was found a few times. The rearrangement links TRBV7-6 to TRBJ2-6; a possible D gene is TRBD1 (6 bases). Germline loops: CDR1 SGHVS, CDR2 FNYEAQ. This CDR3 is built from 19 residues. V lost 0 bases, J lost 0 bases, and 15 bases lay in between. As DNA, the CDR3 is TGTGCCAGCAGCTTAGCGGAGGCAGGGGCTTTCTCTGGGGCCAACGTCCTGACTTTC. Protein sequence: CASSLAEAGAFSGANVLTF.

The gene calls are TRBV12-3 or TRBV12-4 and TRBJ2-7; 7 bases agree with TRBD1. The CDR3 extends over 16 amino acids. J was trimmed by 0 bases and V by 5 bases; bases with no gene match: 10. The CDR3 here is CASSPRTGLPSYEQYF. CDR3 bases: TGTGCCAGCAGTCCGAGGACAGGACTGCCCTCCTACGAGCAGTACTTC.

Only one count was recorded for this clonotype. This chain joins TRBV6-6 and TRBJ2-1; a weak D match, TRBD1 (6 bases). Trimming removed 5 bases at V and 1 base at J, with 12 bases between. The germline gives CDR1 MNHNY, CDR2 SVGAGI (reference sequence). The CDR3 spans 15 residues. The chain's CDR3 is CASSPRGESYNEQFF. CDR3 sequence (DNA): TGTGCCAGCAGTCCCAGGGGAGAGTCCTACAATGAGCAGTTCTTC.

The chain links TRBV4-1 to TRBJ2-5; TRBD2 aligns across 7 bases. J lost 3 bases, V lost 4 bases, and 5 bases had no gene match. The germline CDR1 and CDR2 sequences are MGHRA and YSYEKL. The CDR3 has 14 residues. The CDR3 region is CASSRFSGEETQYF. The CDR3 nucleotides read TGCGCCAGCAGCCGTTTCAGCGGGGAAGAGACCCAGTACTTC.

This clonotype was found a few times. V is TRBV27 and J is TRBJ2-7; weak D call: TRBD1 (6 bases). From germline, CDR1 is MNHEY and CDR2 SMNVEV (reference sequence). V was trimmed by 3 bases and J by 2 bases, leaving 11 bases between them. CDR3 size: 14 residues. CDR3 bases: TGTGCCAGCAGTTTCATCGGGGACACCTACGAGCAGTACTTC. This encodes CASSFIGDTYEQYF.

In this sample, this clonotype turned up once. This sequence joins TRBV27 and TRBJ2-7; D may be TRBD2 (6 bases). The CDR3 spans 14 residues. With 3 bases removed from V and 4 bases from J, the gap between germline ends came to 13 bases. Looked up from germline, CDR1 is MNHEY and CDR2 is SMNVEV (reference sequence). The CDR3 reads CASSFGPSGYEQYF. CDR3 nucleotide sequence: TGTGCCAGCAGTTTTGGACCAAGCGGGTACGAGCAGTACTTC.

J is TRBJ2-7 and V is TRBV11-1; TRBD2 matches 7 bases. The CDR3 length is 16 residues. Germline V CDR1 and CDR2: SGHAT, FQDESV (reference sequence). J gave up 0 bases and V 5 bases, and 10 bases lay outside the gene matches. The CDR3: CASSLRGGEYSYEQYF. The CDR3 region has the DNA TGTGCCAGCAGCCTACGGGGAGGGGAATACTCCTACGAGCAGTACTTC.

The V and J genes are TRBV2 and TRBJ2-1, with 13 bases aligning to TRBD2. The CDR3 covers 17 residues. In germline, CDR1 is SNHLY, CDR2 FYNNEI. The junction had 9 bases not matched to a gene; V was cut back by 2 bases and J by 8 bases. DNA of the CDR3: TGTGCCAGCAGTGAAATAGTGGGGACTAGCGGGAAGGATGAGCAGTTCTTC. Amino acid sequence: CASSEIVGTSGKDEQFF.

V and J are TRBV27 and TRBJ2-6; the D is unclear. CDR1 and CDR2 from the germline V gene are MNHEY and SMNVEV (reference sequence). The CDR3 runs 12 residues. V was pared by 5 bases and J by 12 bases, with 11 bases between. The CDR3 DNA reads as TGTGCCAGCAGTACGATTAAAGGCGTCCTGACTTTC. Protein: CASSTIKGVLTF.

DNA of the CDR3: TGTGCCAGCACCGAAGAGTGGGGTGAGCAGTTCTTC. It yields the protein CASTEEWGEQFF. This rearrangement joins TRBV28 to TRBJ2-1; no reliable D call. Trimming removed 7 bases from V and 9 bases from J, with 13 bases in between. In germline, CDR1 is MDHEN, CDR2 SYDVKM. The CDR3 covers 12 residues.

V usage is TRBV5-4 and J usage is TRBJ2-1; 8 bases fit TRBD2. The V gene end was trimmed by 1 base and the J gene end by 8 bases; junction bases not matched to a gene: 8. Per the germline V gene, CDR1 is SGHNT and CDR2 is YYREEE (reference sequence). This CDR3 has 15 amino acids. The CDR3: CASSLLGLGVDEQFF. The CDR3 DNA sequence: TGTGCCAGCAGCTTGTTGGGACTAGGGGTCGATGAGCAGTTCTTC.

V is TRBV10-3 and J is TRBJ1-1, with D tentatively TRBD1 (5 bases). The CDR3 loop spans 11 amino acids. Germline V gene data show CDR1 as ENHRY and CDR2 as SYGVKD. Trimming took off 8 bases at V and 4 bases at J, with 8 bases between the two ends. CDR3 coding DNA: TGTGCCATCTCGGGGGGCACTGAAGCTTTCTTT. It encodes CAISGGTEAFF.

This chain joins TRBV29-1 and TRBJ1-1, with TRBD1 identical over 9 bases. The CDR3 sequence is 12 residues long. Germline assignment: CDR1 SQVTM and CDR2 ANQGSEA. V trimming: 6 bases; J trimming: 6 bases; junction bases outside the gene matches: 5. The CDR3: CSVWDRDPEAFF. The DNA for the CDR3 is TGCAGCGTCTGGGACAGGGACCCTGAAGCTTTCTTT.

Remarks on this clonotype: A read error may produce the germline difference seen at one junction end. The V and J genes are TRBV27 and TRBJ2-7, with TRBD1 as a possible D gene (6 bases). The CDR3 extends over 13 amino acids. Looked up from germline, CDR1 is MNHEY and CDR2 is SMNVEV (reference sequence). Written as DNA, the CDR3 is TGTGCCAGCTCCAGGGGTGGGGGCGACGAGCGGTACTTC. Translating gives CASSRGGGDERYF.

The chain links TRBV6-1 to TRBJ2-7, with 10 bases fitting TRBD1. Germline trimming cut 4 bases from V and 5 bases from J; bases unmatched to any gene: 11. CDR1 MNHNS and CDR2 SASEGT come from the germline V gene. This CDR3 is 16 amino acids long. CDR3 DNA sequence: TGTGCCAGCAGTGCGACCAGCGACAGGGGGCTGGACGAGCAGTACTTC. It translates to CASSATSDRGLDEQYF.

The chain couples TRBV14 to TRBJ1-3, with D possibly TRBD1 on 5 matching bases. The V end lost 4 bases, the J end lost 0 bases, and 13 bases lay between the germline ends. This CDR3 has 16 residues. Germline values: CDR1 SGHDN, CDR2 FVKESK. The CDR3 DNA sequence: TGTGCCAGCAGCCTCCGGGGGGACTACTCTGGAAACACCATATATTTT. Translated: CASSLRGDYSGNTIYF.

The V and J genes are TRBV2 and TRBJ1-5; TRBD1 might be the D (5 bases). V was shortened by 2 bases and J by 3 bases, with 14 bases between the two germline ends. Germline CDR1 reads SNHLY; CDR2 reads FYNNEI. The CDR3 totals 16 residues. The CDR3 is CASSEMETVYNQPQHF. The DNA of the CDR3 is TGTGCCAGCAGTGAAATGGAGACAGTTTACAATCAGCCCCAGCATTTT.

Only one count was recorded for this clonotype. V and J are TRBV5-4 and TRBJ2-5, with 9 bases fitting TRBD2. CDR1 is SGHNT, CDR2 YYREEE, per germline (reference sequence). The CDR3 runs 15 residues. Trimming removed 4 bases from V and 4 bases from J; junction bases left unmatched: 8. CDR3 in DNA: TGTGCCAGCAGCGAACCGCGGGAGGGTGGAGAGACCCAGTACTTC. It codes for CASSEPREGGETQYF.

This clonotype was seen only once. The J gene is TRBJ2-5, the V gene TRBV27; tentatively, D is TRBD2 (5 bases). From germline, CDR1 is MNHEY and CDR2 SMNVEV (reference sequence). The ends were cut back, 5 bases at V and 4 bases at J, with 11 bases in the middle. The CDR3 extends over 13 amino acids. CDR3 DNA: TGTGCCAGCAGTCCCGCGGGCCGAGAGACCCAGTACTTC. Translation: CASSPAGRETQYF.

The CDR3 nucleotides are TGTGCCAGCAGCTCTTCGGAATTTCAGGGCCGGACTGAAGCTTTCTTT. Translated, it gives CASSSSEFQGRTEAFF. This chain links TRBV13 with TRBJ1-1; D may be TRBD1 (5 bases). Germline CDR1 reads PRHDT; CDR2 reads FYEKMQ (reference sequence). This CDR3 has 16 residues. V shed 4 bases and J shed 5 bases, with 20 bases lying between them.

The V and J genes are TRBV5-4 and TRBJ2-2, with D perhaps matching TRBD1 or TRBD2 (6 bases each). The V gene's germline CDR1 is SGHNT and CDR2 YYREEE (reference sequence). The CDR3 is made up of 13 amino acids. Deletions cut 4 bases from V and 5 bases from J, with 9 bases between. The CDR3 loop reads CASSAGTTGELFF. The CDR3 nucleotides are TGTGCCAGCAGCGCGGGGACAACCGGGGAGCTGTTTTTT.

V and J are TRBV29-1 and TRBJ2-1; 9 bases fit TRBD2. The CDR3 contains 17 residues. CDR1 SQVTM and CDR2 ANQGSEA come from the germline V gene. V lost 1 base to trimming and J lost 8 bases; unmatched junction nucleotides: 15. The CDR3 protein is CSVEAPGDSGSDYEQFF. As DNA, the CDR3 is TGCAGCGTTGAAGCTCCGGGGGATAGCGGGAGTGACTATGAGCAGTTCTTC.

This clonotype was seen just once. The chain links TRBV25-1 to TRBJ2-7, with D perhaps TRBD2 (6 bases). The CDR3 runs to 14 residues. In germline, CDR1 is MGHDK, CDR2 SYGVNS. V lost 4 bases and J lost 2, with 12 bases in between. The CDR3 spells CASSGGTDTYEQYF. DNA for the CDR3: TGTGCCAGCAGTGGCGGGACTGATACCTACGAGCAGTACTTC.

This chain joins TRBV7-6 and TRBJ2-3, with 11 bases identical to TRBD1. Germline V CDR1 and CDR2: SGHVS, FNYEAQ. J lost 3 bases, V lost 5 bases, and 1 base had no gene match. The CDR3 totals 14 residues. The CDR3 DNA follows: TGTGCCAGCAGCGGGACAGGGGGGACAGATACGCAGTATTTT. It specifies CASSGTGGTDTQYF.